Listed below are T cell receptor beta chains from one sample, sequenced in a study of OX40 agonist ivuxolimab in advanced cancers. The protocol was immunoSEQ multiplex PCR, while the TCRdb copy is restricted to in-frame clones and leaves out a portion. The table records tens of thousands of clones, 86% of them present only once. The specimen was CD4+ or CD8+ T cells sorted from blood, collected in a trial of the OX40 agonist ivuxolimab. The source of these receptors is an adult with an advanced solid tumor such as melanoma, head and neck, liver or kidney cancer. The conserved cysteine and the conserved F or W are not part of the CDR3 here.

J,V,CDR3
TRBJ2-2,TRBV7-9,ASSFTDHTGELF
TRBJ2-7,TRBV15,ATSRSTSSGGYEQY
TRBJ1-2,TRBV27,ASSDRVEGYT
TRBJ1-3,TRBV6-5,ASSYGQLTGNTIY
TRBJ2-7,TRBV11-3,ASSRGGTHSYEQY
TRBJ2-5,TRBV18,ASSLDRVQETQY
TRBJ2-7,TRBV28,ATVPGQGIIHEQY
TRBJ2-7,TRBV5-6,ASSFPPDYEQY
TRBJ2-7,TRBV7-9,ASSLRSVDEQY
TRBJ1-2,TRBV11-2,ASSDRDGEHT
TRBJ2-3,TRBV9,ASSVASLRPTDTQY
TRBJ2-2,TRBV7-8,ASSSATSNTGELF
TRBJ2-1,TRBV5-4,ASSNYGGYNEQF
TRBJ2-1,TRBV7-2,ASSLQETYNEQF
TRBJ1-2,TRBV7-8,ASSYGTANYGYT
TRBJ2-7,TRBV7-9,ASSSYAYEQY
TRBJ2-7,TRBV9,ASSVGPGTVFIEQY
TRBJ2-7,TRBV5-6,ASSLPDSYEQY
TRBJ1-1,TRBV6-6,ASSYSELNTEAF
TRBJ1-3,TRBV7-8,ASSFVDVSAGNTIY
TRBJ2-1,TRBV2,ASRTGGVGNEQF
TRBJ2-1,TRBV7-2,ASSPHMRGGYNEQF
TRBJ1-2,TRBV6-5,ASRPLGQGVSGYT
TRBJ2-5,TRBV11-2,ASSLGMLRETQY
TRBJ2-2,TRBV7-3,ASSLGGANTGELF
TRBJ2-1,TRBV15,ATSRDRRVAASSYSYNEQF
TRBJ2-1,TRBV7-2,ASSPSLATAEQF
TRBJ2-1,TRBV5-1,ASSLTRIGSYNEQF
TRBJ2-1,TRBV7-2,ASSFQGLAGGNEQF
TRBJ1-5,TRBV18,ASSPGQSSSNQPQH
TRBJ1-3,TRBV7-9,ASSLGRISGNTIY
TRBJ2-7,TRBV6-5,ASSYSYWRYEQY
TRBJ1-1,TRBV5-1,ASSLQGAGSTEAF
TRBJ2-2,TRBV28,ASSLPSMGRPGELF
TRBJ2-7,TRBV15,ATSRDRAREQY
TRBJ1-5,TRBV7-6,ASSLERDYGPQH